This TCR beta chain derives from a study of CD8+ T cells in alopecia areata (dated by TCRdb to 2017 to 2018). With regard to the full study: The treated patients, all with moderate-to-severe alopecia areata, were enrolled in an open-label pilot trial of oral tofacitinib given at 5 to 10 mg twice daily. immunoSEQ multiplex PCR using 35 Vbeta forward primers and 13 Jbeta reverse primers was used to amplify TCRbeta CDR3 regions. In both human patients and the C3H/HeJ mouse model, the study applied high-throughput TCRbeta sequencing to look at T cell clonal expansion in alopecia areata. The SALT score, which quantifies the percentage of affected scalp surface area, was used to measure disease severity in treated patients. Tofacitinib-treated patients had biopsies at baseline and at 4 and 24 weeks of treatment, with a later scalp biopsy in several patients. Scalp tissue and sorted CD4+ and CD8+ peripheral blood T cells from patchy and totalis/universalis alopecia areata patients and from healthy controls were covered by human TCRbeta sequencing. RNA was extracted with the PAXgene miRNA kit for fixed scalp, the miRNeasy kit for PBMCs, and the RNeasy kit for mouse skin. Patients received tofacitinib for 6 to 18 months and were then followed off drug for 6 months to check for delayed response and recurrence. Scalp clonality was compared among normal scalp (n=4), patchy alopecia areata scalp (n=8), and alopecia totalis/universalis scalp (n=8). What the research found in general, with its limitations: Compared with mice, TCR sequences shared between patients were less clear, possibly partly because of HLA diversity across the patient population. During tofacitinib treatment, many expanded lesional clones stuck around in both scalp and blood, and this persistence may partly explain why relapse happens after treatment is stopped. Compared with normal scalp, lesional scalp, particularly in alopecia totalis/universalis, had higher clonality and more expanded CD8+ clones, which suggests antigenic drive. Tofacitinib significantly lowered scalp clonality and the number of expanded CD8+ clones among the top 100 scalp clones. Resident alphabeta T cells in normal human skin are also sequenced, complicating scalp TCR repertoire analysis, unlike mouse skin dominated by gammadelta T cells. Because the treated cohort was small and had only one nonresponder, larger studies are needed to examine links between baseline CD8+ expansion and response.

Per the publication, the treatment or condition label means: oral pan-JAK inhibitor, 5-10 mg twice daily. Peripheral blood and lesional scalp punch biopsies were obtained from patients with alopecia areata. PBMCs were separated by density centrifugation and stained for CD3, CD4 and CD8, after which CD4+ and CD8+ T cells were sorted on a FACSAria. The library was built by means of the immunoSEQ multiplex PCR assay. RNA was extracted from all samples and reverse transcribed into cDNA, which served as template for TCR sequencing. SuperScript III was used to make first-strand cDNA, primed with a 2:1 mix of oligo-dT and random hexamers. A synthetic immune receptor repertoire was used to gauge amplification bias, and whatever bias remained was removed computationally. On the study's bioinformatics: Raw reads were preprocessed to remove errors, and CDR3 was defined according to IMGT conventions as the region from the conserved cysteine to phenylalanine. To get clonality, Shannon entropy was normalized by log2 of the number of productive unique TCRs and the result was subtracted from 1. Scalp TCRbeta sequences were cross-referenced with sorted blood CD4 and CD8 repertoires so that the CD4 or CD8 identity of scalp clones could be inferred. This is the immuneACCESS table as TCRdb keeps it, with only in-frame sequences that have V and J called. A part of the clones is gone; compared with another copy, unresolved V genes explain less than half, and the rest is unexplained. V and J calls and clone size are given by that table; D and trimming were obtained from the DNA. The sample has 93,000 or so clones on record, 80% to 90% of them singletons. The ten largest clones capture 11% of the sample.

Trimmed from V: 8 bases; trimmed from J: 0 bases; junction bases lacking a gene match: 9. Taken from the germline V gene, the CDR1 and CDR2 loops are SQVTM and ANQGSEA. The CDR3 holds 15 amino acids from the cysteine to the phenylalanine. The sequence is cut down to CDR3 DNA, 45 bases in frame from base 1. Remarks on this clone: Its binding antigen is unknown. Qualities for individual bases were not recorded, and no much larger clone is one base off.

The sequence came from a human donor with alopecia areata. This specimen was CD8+ T cells sorted from blood, taken at approximately week 31, from a patient treated with tofacitinib. The chain is assembled from TRBV29-1 and TRBJ2-1, with TRBD2 identical over 8 junction bases. For the CDR3, the sequence is CSHAGGGLSYNEQFF. The bases are TGCAGCCATGCCGGGGGGGGCCTCTCCTACAATGAGCAGTTCTTC.